Listed below are T cell receptor beta chains from one sample, sequenced in a study of T cell responses to AZD1222 COVID-19 vaccine. Assay used: immunoSEQ multiplex PCR; TCRdb lists only in-frame clones, some missing. Here the sample spans fewer than 120,000 clones, about 94% being singletons. The source material was peripheral blood, sampled 28 days after the second AZD1222 dose. The receptor source for this set is an adult who received the AZD1222 COVID-19 vaccine. The CDR3 runs from the conserved cysteine through the conserved F or W. The order of the fields is D gene, J gene, clone size, V gene, CDR3 protein, CDR3 DNA. The D gene is left open where the match is weak. Where a row states a size, it is once, few, many or the class of an expanded clone; other rows omit it.

>-|TRBJ2-3|-|TRBV20-1
CSAYLADTQYF
TGCAGTGCTTATCTGGCGGATACGCAGTATTTT
>TRBD1|TRBJ1-1|-|TRBV6-5
CASSYLDRGGAFF
TGTGCCAGCAGTTACCTCGACAGGGGTGGGGCTTTCTTT
>-|TRBJ1-1|-|TRBV3-1/TRBV3-2
CASSQDLGSTEAFF
TGTGCCAGCAGCCAAGATTTGGGGTCCACTGAAGCTTTCTTT
>TRBD1|TRBJ1-2|-|TRBV5-1
CASSLMGQGDGGYTF
TGCGCCAGCAGCTTGATGGGACAGGGGGACGGAGGCTACACCTTC
>-|TRBJ1-1|once|TRBV11-1
CASSYRAGMNTEAFF
TGTGCCAGCAGTTACAGGGCTGGGATGAACACTGAAGCTTTCTTT
>-|TRBJ2-7|-|TRBV20-1
CSASRGVGGEQYF
TGCAGTGCTAGTAGGGGGGTTGGAGGCGAGCAGTACTTC
>TRBD1|TRBJ1-1|-|TRBV12-3/TRBV12-4
CASRKDRVAEAFF
TGTGCCAGCAGAAAGGACAGGGTGGCTGAAGCTTTCTTT
>-|TRBJ1-2|-|TRBV7-2
CASSLGVGDGYTF
TGTGCCAGCAGCTTAGGTGTGGGGGATGGCTACACCTTC
>TRBD1|TRBJ1-1|-|TRBV29-1
CSVAKGADTEAFF
TGCAGCGTTGCAAAGGGGGCCGACACTGAAGCTTTCTTT
>TRBD1|TRBJ1-4|-|TRBV7-2
CASSSQTGGGEKLFF
TGTGCCAGCAGCTCCCAGACAGGGGGCGGCGAAAAACTGTTTTTT